This TCR beta chain was captured in a study of blood T cell repertoires in COVID-19. About the research overall: COVID-19 samples from acute and convalescent phases originated in the United States, Italy and Spain.

TCRdb keeps only in-frame clones here, not all; method: immunoSEQ multiplex PCR. Of 65,000 to 100,000 clones listed, approximately 84% are singletons. Trimming stripped 5 bases from V and 6 bases from J, with 10 bases between. The CDR3 is 13 amino acids. Sequences were obtained from peripheral blood. This receptor was identified in a human donor in a cohort sampled during active COVID-19. The genes are TRBV12-3 or TRBV12-4 and TRBJ2-2; a possible D gene is TRBD1 (5 bases). The CDR3 sequence: CASSAQVPGELFF. The CDR3 nucleotides are TGTGCCAGCAGTGCACAGGTCCCCGGGGAGCTGTTTTTT.